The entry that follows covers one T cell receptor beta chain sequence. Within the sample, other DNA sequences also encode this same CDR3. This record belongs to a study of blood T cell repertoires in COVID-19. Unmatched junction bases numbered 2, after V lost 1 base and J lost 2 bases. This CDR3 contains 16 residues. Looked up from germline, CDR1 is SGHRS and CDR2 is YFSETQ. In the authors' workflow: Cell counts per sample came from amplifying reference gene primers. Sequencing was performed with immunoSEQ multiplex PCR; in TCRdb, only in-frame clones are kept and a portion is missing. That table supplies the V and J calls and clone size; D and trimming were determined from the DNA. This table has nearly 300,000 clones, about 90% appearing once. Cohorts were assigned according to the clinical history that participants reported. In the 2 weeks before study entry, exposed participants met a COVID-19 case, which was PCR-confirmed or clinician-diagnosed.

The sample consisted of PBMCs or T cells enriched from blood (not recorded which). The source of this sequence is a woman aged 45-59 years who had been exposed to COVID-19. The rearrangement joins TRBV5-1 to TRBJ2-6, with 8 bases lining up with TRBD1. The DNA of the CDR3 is TGCGCCAGCAGCTTGTCAGGGGGCACTGGGGCCAACGTCCTGACTTTC. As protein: CASSLSGGTGANVLTF.